The 3 T cell receptor beta chains below come from one sample, sequenced in a study of blood T cells in healthy people across ages. It was with a sample-barcoded 5' primer and a J-beta primer mix that a second PCR of about 6 to 11 cycles was run. One entry per CDR3 protein results from TCRdb running MiXCR on the 5' RACE reads. Of roughly 680,000 distinct CDR3 sequences detected, over 40% appear once; the ten largest clones hold approximately 12%. The source material was blood. These receptors were obtained from a woman of 80 years or more in good health.

The chain employs TRBV7-8 and TRBJ2-5; TRBD2 matches at 8 bases. V shed 7 bases and J 1 base; nucleotides not matched to a gene: 11. Germline V gene data show CDR1 as SGHVS and CDR2 as FQNEAQ. This CDR3 is built from 16 residues. For the CDR3, the DNA is TGTGCCAGCATCGCTCCGGGGGGGGGCCTCCAAGAGACCCAGTACTTC. Its translation: CASIAPGGGLQETQYF.

At least ten counts were recorded for this clonotype. The chain has TRBV29-1 and TRBJ2-1; weak D call: TRBD2 (5 bases). V shed 5 bases and J shed 4 bases, with 12 bases lying between them. CDR1 and CDR2 from the germline V gene are SQVTM and ANQGSEA. This CDR3 spans 13 amino acids. For the CDR3, the DNA is TGCAGCGTTCCCCCGGGGTCTTACAATGAGCAGTTCTTC. It codes for CSVPPGSYNEQFF.

The chain recombines TRBV29-1 with TRBJ1-2; a possible D gene is TRBD1 (6 bases). The CDR3 is 12 amino acids. Looked up from germline, CDR1 is SQVTM and CDR2 is ANQGSEA. Trimming removed 6 bases at V and 8 bases at J, with 16 bases between. CDR3 loop: CSVATYRDGYTF. CDR3 DNA sequence: TGCAGCGTCGCCACGTACAGGGACGGCTACACCTTC.